This T cell receptor beta chain was identified during a study of Ad26.COV2.S vaccination and SARS-CoV-2 variants. Study at large: In the study, Ad26.COV2.S was injected intramuscularly once, or twice 56 days apart.

Study-wide findings and caveats: From the TCR breadth and depth analyses, total T cell responses may have been underestimated. Placebo and vaccine recipients had non-spike TCR breadth that was similar.

Documented treatment: 15 to 20 received Ad26.COV2.S at low or high dose, single or two shots; several received placebo; per-sample allocation not given. Repertoires come from day 63 after the first vaccine or placebo injection. Expression of Wuhan-strain SARS-CoV-2 spike came from the Ad26 vector that formed the vaccine. This clone has more than one count but fewer than ten. Its target is not known. Using immunoSEQ multiplex PCR, the repertoire was profiled, and TCRdb retains in-frame clones only, with some absent. The data show over 400,000 clones, less than 95% seen once. The sample here was peripheral blood, taken in a trial of Ad26.COV2.S vaccine versus placebo. This TCR came from a person aged 18-65 years who received the Ad26.COV2.S COVID-19 vaccine or a placebo.

The CDR3 sequence is CASSFAGTNEKLFF. The CDR3 DNA reads as TGTGCCAGCAGTTTTGCGGGGACTAATGAAAAACTGTTTTTT. The chain employs TRBV27 and TRBJ1-4; D ambiguous. Germline-derived CDR1 and CDR2 are MNHEY and SMNVEV (reference sequence). This CDR3 is 14 amino acids long. Trimming left V 3 bases short and J 2 bases short, with 7 bases between.